The source of this T cell receptor beta chain is a study of vaccination and CD4 T cells after COVID-19. Germline V lookup: CDR1 SGHNT, CDR2 YYREEE (reference sequence). The CDR3 is made up of 16 amino acids. V was shortened by 0 bases and J by 1 base, with 8 bases between the two germline ends. Regarding treatment: roughly 11-day PBMC culture with coronavirus spike peptide pools or control peptides (ViraFEST assay). Unexposed donor CD4+ T cells predated the COVID-19 pandemic, collected 2011-2018. As to this clonotype: Its matching antigen is unknown.

Sequenced with the Oncomine TCR Beta short-read assay was DNA taken from cultured CD4+ T cells. Investigators obtained genomic DNA by extraction from cultured CD4+ T cells. TCRdb passed the PCR reads through MiXCR, listing each CDR3 protein once. The sample holds 8,500 to 13,000 distinct CDR3 sequences, 25% to 30% seen once. The specimen sequenced was CD4+ T cells from blood, cultured in vitro. V and J are TRBV5-4 and TRBJ2-6; D ambiguous. This TCR derives from a human donor in good health. The CDR3 is CASSLAWGSGANVLTF. Here the CDR3 DNA reads TGTGCCAGCAGCTTGGCATGGGGATCTGGGGCCAACGTCCTGACTTTC.